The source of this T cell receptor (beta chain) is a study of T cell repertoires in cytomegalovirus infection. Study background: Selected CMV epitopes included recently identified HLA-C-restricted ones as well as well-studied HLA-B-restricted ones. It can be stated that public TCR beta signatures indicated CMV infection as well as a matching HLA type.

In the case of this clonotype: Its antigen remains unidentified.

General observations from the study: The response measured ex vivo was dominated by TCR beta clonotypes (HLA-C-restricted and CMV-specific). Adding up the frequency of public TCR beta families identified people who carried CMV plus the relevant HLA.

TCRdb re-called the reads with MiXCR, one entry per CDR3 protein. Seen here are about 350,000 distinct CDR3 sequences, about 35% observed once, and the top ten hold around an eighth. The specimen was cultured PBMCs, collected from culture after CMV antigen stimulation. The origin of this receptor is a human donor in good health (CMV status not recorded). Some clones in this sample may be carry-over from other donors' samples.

CDR3 sequence: CASSLRGVQETQYF. For the CDR3, the DNA is TGCGCCAGCAGCTTGCGGGGTGTGCAAGAGACCCAGTACTTC. The genes are TRBV4-3 and TRBJ2-5; D possibly corresponds to TRBD2 (6 bases). The CDR3 contains 14 residues. Germline V gives CDR1 LGHNA, CDR2 YSLEER. V dropped 5 bases and J dropped 2 bases, with 12 bases sitting between them.